Following are 27 T cell receptor beta chains from one sample sequenced in a study of blood T cell repertoires in COVID-19. TCRdb keeps only in-frame clones here, not all; method: immunoSEQ multiplex PCR. The table shows 25,000 to 40,000 clones, with 90% occurring only once. The sequencing input was peripheral blood. These receptors were collected from a man between 65 and 80 years old with active or convalescent COVID-19.

This chain links TRBV5-1 with TRBJ2-3; 15 bases line up with TRBD2. Germline CDR1 is SGHRS and CDR2 is YFSETQ. The CDR3 has 18 amino acids. V was clipped by 3 bases and J by 3 bases; unmatched bases: 8. The DNA for the CDR3 is TGCGCCAGCAGCTCCGGACTAGCGGGAGGGCCGGGGACAGATACGCAGTATTTT. Its protein product is CASSSGLAGGPGTDTQYF.

This chain uses TRBV19 with TRBJ1-5; 9 bases are shared with TRBD1. The junction had 8 bases not matched to a gene; V was cut back by 5 bases and J by 6 bases. The CDR3 is made up of 15 amino acids. The germline V gene encodes CDR1 LNHDA and CDR2 SQIVND (reference sequence). CDR3 protein: CASSPPGQGSQPQHF. The CDR3 DNA reads as TGTGCCAGTAGTCCCCCGGGACAGGGTAGTCAGCCCCAGCATTTT. The entire variable domain, with the rest obtained from reference TRBV19 and TRBJ1-5, is as follows: DGGITQSPKYLFRKEGQNVTLSCEQNLNHDAMYWYRQDPGQGLRLIYYSQIVNDFQKGDIAEGYSVSREKKESFPLTVTSAQKNPTAFYLCASSPPGQGSQPQHFGDGTRLSIL.

This clone was counted once. This chain connects TRBV28 to TRBJ1-1, with TRBD1 identical over 7 bases. In germline, CDR1 is MDHEN, CDR2 SYDVKM. This CDR3 is built from 14 residues. J lost 1 base, V lost 4 bases, and 3 bases had no gene match. The CDR3 bases are TGTGCCAGCAGTTCGGGACAGACGAACACTGAAGCTTTCTTT. Translating it yields CASSSGQTNTEAFF. Combining the CDR3 with reference TRBV28 and TRBJ1-1 gives the whole variable domain DVKVTQSSRYLVKRTGEKVFLECVQDMDHENMFWYRQDPGLGLRLIYFSYDVKMKEKGDIPEGYSVSREKKERFSLILESASTNQTSMYLCASSSGQTNTEAFFGQGTRLTVV.

This sequence joins TRBV5-1 and TRBJ1-4; weak D call: TRBD1 (5 bases). Germline V gives CDR1 SGHRS, CDR2 YFSETQ. The germline V and J ends were trimmed by 3 bases and 4 bases, with 10 bases remaining between them. This CDR3 comprises 14 residues. The CDR3 is CASSSGFSNEKLFF. CDR3 in DNA: TGCGCCAGCAGCTCAGGGTTTAGTAATGAAAAACTGTTTTTT.

There are a few counts of this clone. The chain uses TRBV25-1 and TRBJ1-1; 9 nucleotides agree with TRBD1. Germline trimming cut 6 bases from V and 3 bases from J; bases unmatched to any gene: 14. Per germline, CDR1 MGHDK and CDR2 SYGVNS. This CDR3 has 17 amino acids. The CDR3 reads CASSRTGAVGWDTEAFF. The CDR3 DNA sequence: TGTGCCAGCAGCCGGACAGGGGCCGTCGGTTGGGACACTGAAGCTTTCTTT.

The J gene is TRBJ1-5, the V gene TRBV28; 7 bases match TRBD1. This CDR3 is built from 15 residues. In germline, CDR1 is MDHEN, CDR2 SYDVKM. Trimming took 1 base from V and 6 from J; bases not matched to a gene: 6. The CDR3 loop reads CASSLLGGEVQPQHF. The CDR3 DNA follows: TGTGCCAGCAGTTTATTAGGGGGCGAGGTTCAGCCCCAGCATTTT. Using reference TRBV28 and TRBJ1-5 for the parts outside the CDR3, the full variable domain is DVKVTQSSRYLVKRTGEKVFLECVQDMDHENMFWYRQDPGLGLRLIYFSYDVKMKEKGDIPEGYSVSREKKERFSLILESASTNQTSMYLCASSLLGGEVQPQHFGDGTRLSIL.

This chain links TRBV4-1 with TRBJ2-5; D might be TRBD1 (6 bases). Germline-derived CDR1 and CDR2 are MGHRA and YSYEKL. V shed 0 bases and J shed 5 bases, with 16 bases lying between them. The CDR3 is 16 amino acids. CDR3 DNA sequence: TGCGCCAGCAGCCAAGATCAGGGACATACTAGGGAGACCCAGTACTTC. Translation gives CASSQDQGHTRETQYF.

The chain's CDR3 is CASRPGEWTEAFF. As DNA, the CDR3 is TGTGCCAGCAGACCGGGGGAGTGGACTGAAGCTTTCTTT. The chain uses TRBV12-3 or TRBV12-4 and TRBJ1-1; TRBD1 might be the D (5 bases). This CDR3 has 13 residues. Deletions cut 6 bases from V and 5 bases from J, with 13 bases between.

V usage is TRBV6-6 and J usage is TRBJ2-1; D not resolved. CDR1 and CDR2 from the germline V gene are MNHNY and SVGAGI (reference sequence). V dropped 2 bases and J dropped 9 bases, with 8 bases sitting between them. The CDR3 is 12 amino acids. CDR3 DNA: TGTGCCAGCAGTTACCAAGCCGGTGAGCAGTTCTTC. Amino acid sequence: CASSYQAGEQFF.

The chain couples TRBV2 to TRBJ1-2, with TRBD1 as a possible D gene (5 bases). The germline V and J ends were trimmed by 6 bases and 7 bases, with 15 bases remaining between them. CDR3 size: 13 residues. Looked up from germline, CDR1 is SNHLY and CDR2 is FYNNEI. CDR3 DNA sequence: TGTGCCAGCAGAGTAACAGGTTTATCTGGCTACACCTTC. It specifies CASRVTGLSGYTF.

Only one count was recorded for this clone. The J gene is TRBJ1-2, the V gene TRBV28; possibly TRBD1 for D (6 bases). V was cut by 2 bases and J by 14 bases, with 15 bases left in between. The CDR3 has 12 residues. The germline CDR1 and CDR2 sequences are MDHEN and SYDVKM. The chain's CDR3 is CASSLRGGARTF. CDR3 in DNA: TGTGCCAGCAGTTTACGGGGGGGCGCTAGGACCTTC.

The CDR3: CSVEEAAGTQYF. The CDR3, as DNA: TGCAGCGTTGAAGAAGCGGCGGGGACCCAGTACTTC. The chain couples TRBV29-1 to TRBJ2-5, with D possibly TRBD2 on 5 matching bases. Germline values: CDR1 SQVTM, CDR2 ANQGSEA. Trimming took 0 bases from V and 7 from J, leaving 9 bases between them. The CDR3 has 12 amino acids.

The chain uses TRBV6-5 and TRBJ1-2; perhaps TRBD1 as D (6 bases). Germline CDR1 is MNHEY and CDR2 is SVGAGI. The CDR3 runs 16 residues. V dropped 0 bases and J dropped 4 bases, with 15 bases sitting between them. CDR3: CASSYSFGGALYGYTF. CDR3 bases: TGTGCCAGCAGTTACTCGTTTGGGGGGGCACTCTATGGCTACACCTTC.

This chain joins TRBV7-8 and TRBJ1-3; TRBD1 matches 7 bases. The CDR3 loop spans 14 amino acids. Germline lookup yields CDR1 SGHVS and CDR2 FQNEAQ. The trim removed 8 bases at V and 1 base at J, leaving 5 bases unmatched. The CDR3 region has the DNA TGTGCCAGCGGAACAGGGGTTTCTGGAAACACCATATATTTT. This translates into CASGTGVSGNTIYF.

The V call is TRBV7-9, the J call TRBJ1-6; 7 bases fit TRBD1. V shed 4 bases, J shed 5 bases, and the junction held 11 bases outside the gene matches. The CDR3 runs 17 residues. Germline-derived CDR1 and CDR2 are SEHNR and FQNEAQ (reference sequence). The CDR3 here is CASSYPGGGVNNSPLHF. The CDR3 nucleotides are TGTGCCAGCAGCTACCCTGGAGGGGGCGTAAATAATTCACCCCTCCACTTT.

V usage is TRBV11-2 and J usage is TRBJ2-7; tentative D call: TRBD2 (6 bases). Germline V gives CDR1 SGHAT, CDR2 FQNNGV. Trimming pared 1 base from V and 0 bases from J, leaving 16 bases between. This CDR3 comprises 17 residues. The CDR3 protein is CASSLVPAGPSSYEQYF. As DNA, the CDR3 is TGTGCCAGCAGCTTAGTGCCGGCGGGGCCGAGCTCCTACGAGCAGTACTTC.

The V call is TRBV24-1, the J call TRBJ2-1; TRBD2 might be the D (5 bases). The CDR3 has 14 amino acids. In germline, CDR1 is KGHDR, CDR2 SFDVKD. V was clipped by 5 bases and J by 0 bases, with 7 bases between them. CDR3 DNA sequence: TGTGCCACCAGTGGGGAGTCCTCCTACAATGAGCAGTTCTTC. It codes for CATSGESSYNEQFF.

The chain joins TRBV6-5 to TRBJ1-1; the match to TRBD1 covers 8 bases. Trimming at V came to 5 bases and at J to 5 bases, leaving 7 bases not matched to a gene. The CDR3 loop spans 14 amino acids. Looked up from germline, CDR1 is MNHEY and CDR2 is SVGAGI. CDR3 protein: CASSTGQGGTEAFF. The CDR3 nucleotides are TGTGCCAGCAGTACAGGACAGGGAGGGACTGAAGCTTTCTTT.

The chain links TRBV6-6 to TRBJ2-3; TRBD2 might be the D (6 bases). Germline CDR1 and CDR2: MNHNY and SVGAGI (reference sequence). V lost 2 bases and J 6 bases, leaving 12 bases between the germline ends. The CDR3 consists of 14 residues. The DNA for the CDR3 is TGTGCCAGCAGTTACGGCCTCCGGGGGGATACGCAGTATTTT. Translating gives CASSYGLRGDTQYF.

The chain uses TRBV18 and TRBJ1-1, with a tentative D call TRBD1 (5 bases). V lost 3 bases to trimming and J lost 8 bases, with 16 bases between them. This CDR3 contains 14 residues. Germline-derived CDR1 and CDR2 are KGHSH and LQKENI. CDR3 amino acids: CASSPSSRAEEAFF. DNA for the CDR3: TGTGCCAGCTCACCCTCTTCCAGGGCAGAAGAAGCTTTCTTT.

The CDR3 loop reads CASSNPRGRATYNEQFF. As DNA, the CDR3 is TGTGCCAGCAGTAACCCTAGGGGGCGGGCTACCTACAATGAGCAGTTCTTC. The rearrangement links TRBV6-2 or TRBV6-3 to TRBJ2-1; TRBD1 agrees at 7 bases. After removal of 5 bases from V and 2 bases from J, the junction contained 12 bases not matched to a gene. The CDR3 consists of 17 residues. The germline gives CDR1 MNHEY, CDR2 SVGEGT.

The CDR3: CASSGQGLSGNTIYF. DNA for the CDR3: TGTGCCAGCAGTGGACAGGGGCTCTCTGGAAACACCATATATTTT. The chain uses TRBV2 and TRBJ1-3; 8 nucleotides line up with TRBD1. Losses at the gene ends were 4 bases for V and 0 bases for J; bases not matched to a gene: 2. Germline CDR1 and CDR2: SNHLY and FYNNEI. The CDR3 consists of 15 residues. The full variable domain, completed using reference TRBV2 and TRBJ1-3, is EPEVTQTPSHQVTQMGQEVILRCVPISNHLYFYWYRQILGQKVEFLVSFYNNEISEKSEIFDDQFSVERPDGSNFTLKIRSTKLEDSAMYFCASSGQGLSGNTIYFGEGSWLTVV.

V usage is TRBV5-4 and J usage is TRBJ1-1, with a tentative D call TRBD1 (5 bases). This CDR3 spans 15 amino acids. V gave up 5 bases and J gave up 1 base, with 15 bases separating them. Germline CDR1 is SGHNT and CDR2 is YYREEE (reference sequence). CDR3 in amino acids: CASSNRWGGNTEAFF. The CDR3 nucleotides are TGTGCCAGCAGTAACAGATGGGGCGGGAACACTGAAGCTTTCTTT.

The chain combines TRBV28 with TRBJ1-2, with 7 bases aligning to TRBD1. J was trimmed by 4 bases and V by 3 bases; bases with no gene match: 8. The CDR3 has 15 residues. Looked up from germline, CDR1 is MDHEN and CDR2 is SYDVKM. This chain's CDR3 is CASSFPGGTAYGYTF. In nucleotides, the CDR3 is TGTGCCAGCAGTTTCCCGGGGGGGACAGCCTATGGCTACACCTTC.

The J gene is TRBJ1-6, the V gene TRBV28, with D tentatively TRBD1 (6 bases). Germline CDR1 is MDHEN and CDR2 is SYDVKM. The CDR3 consists of 16 residues. Trimming removed 6 bases from V and 6 bases from J, with 18 bases in between. The CDR3 is CASSLPGTSVNSPLHF. CDR3 DNA: TGTGCCAGCAGCCTCCCTGGGACATCGGTTAATTCACCCCTCCACTTT.

The rearrangement uses TRBV19 and TRBJ1-6; no definite D call. CDR1 is LNHDA and CDR2 is SQIVND in the germline V gene (reference sequence). The CDR3 spans 16 residues. The V end was cut by 0 bases, the J end by 7 bases, with 13 bases between. CDR3 sequence: CASSIDVRTGNSPLHF. The CDR3 nucleotides read TGTGCCAGTAGTATAGATGTCAGGACTGGGAATTCACCCCTCCACTTT.

This chain connects TRBV10-3 to TRBJ1-1; D is unclear. Trimming took 0 bases from V and 1 from J, leaving 6 bases between them. Germline values: CDR1 ENHRY, CDR2 SYGVKD. CDR3 length: 14 amino acids. The CDR3 DNA reads TGTGCCATCAGTGAGTCGACGGGGAACACTGAAGCTTTCTTT. Its protein is CAISESTGNTEAFF.